The rows below give T cell receptor beta chains drawn from one sample of a study of CD8 T cells in Susac syndrome. In TCRdb, the immunoSEQ multiplex PCR reads were re-called with MiXCR into one record per CDR3 protein. The profile shows over 150,000 distinct CDR3 sequences, just under 95% of them singletons. The sequencing input was CD4+ T cells from PBMCs. The receptors here all came from a human donor with Susac syndrome. CDR3s include the opening cysteine and the closing phenylalanine or tryptophan. A D gene is named only where the DNA matches it firmly. A row's size may be missing; if present it is once, few, many or a size class.

CDR3: CSARAFGDTDTQYF
DNA: TGCAGTGCTAGAGCCTTCGGGGACACAGATACGCAGTATTTT
D: NA
J: TRBJ2-3
V: TRBV20-1
size: NA

CDR3: CASSSRLAGNWNEQFF
DNA: TGCGCCAGCAGCTCGAGACTAGCGGGGAATTGGAATGAGCAGTTCTTC
D: TRBD2
J: TRBJ2-1
V: TRBV5-1
size: NA

CDR3: CASRPSSGVDRETQYF
DNA: TGTGCCAGCAGGCCGTCTAGCGGGGTGGATCGGGAGACCCAGTACTTC
D: TRBD2
J: TRBJ2-5
V: TRBV11-2
size: NA

CDR3: CASSPRGYEQYF
DNA: TGTGCCAGCAGCCCCCGGGGCTACGAGCAGTACTTC
D: NA
J: TRBJ2-7
V: TRBV6-5
size: few

CDR3: CASSHLQVTGRETQYF
DNA: TGTGCCAGCAGCCATCTCCAAGTCACAGGGAGAGAGACCCAGTACTTC
D: NA
J: TRBJ2-5
V: TRBV14
size: NA

CDR3: CASSLTRDPGELFF
DNA: TGTGCCAGCAGTTTAACCAGGGATCCCGGGGAGCTGTTTTTT
D: NA
J: TRBJ2-2
V: TRBV28
size: NA

CDR3: CASTPVGPNYGYTF
DNA: TGTGCCAGCACCCCGGTCGGGCCTAACTATGGCTACACCTTC
D: NA
J: TRBJ1-2
V: TRBV7-2
size: NA

CDR3: CAWSVTGGGYGYTF
DNA: TGTGCCTGGAGTGTGACAGGGGGCGGCTATGGCTACACCTTC
D: TRBD1
J: TRBJ1-2
V: TRBV30
size: NA

CDR3: CASSHEWTGFYGYTF
DNA: TGCGCCAGCAGCCATGAATGGACAGGCTTCTATGGCTACACCTTC
D: TRBD1
J: TRBJ1-2
V: TRBV4-1
size: NA

CDR3: CSAKSDRTSYEQYF
DNA: TGCAGTGCCAAGTCGGACAGGACGTCCTACGAGCAGTACTTC
D: TRBD1
J: TRBJ2-7
V: TRBV20-1
size: once

CDR3: CASSFPPGDGELFF
DNA: TGTGCCAGCAGTTTCCCCCCAGGGGACGGGGAGCTGTTTTTT
D: NA
J: TRBJ2-2
V: TRBV28
size: NA

CDR3: CASNPTSGSQETQYF
DNA: TGTGCCAGCAACCCGACTAGCGGGAGTCAGGAGACCCAGTACTTC
D: TRBD2
J: TRBJ2-5
V: TRBV12-3/TRBV12-4
size: NA

CDR3: CASSYGQDSGANVLTF
DNA: TGTGCCAGCAGTTACGGACAAGACTCTGGGGCCAACGTCCTGACTTTC
D: NA
J: TRBJ2-6
V: TRBV6-2/TRBV6-3
size: NA

CDR3: CSAKRTGDFYEQYF
DNA: TGCAGTGCCAAGAGGACAGGGGACTTCTACGAGCAGTACTTC
D: TRBD1
J: TRBJ2-7
V: TRBV20-1
size: once

CDR3: CASLAGGILSTDTQYF
DNA: TGTGCCAGTTTAGCGGGAGGGATCCTTAGCACAGATACGCAGTATTTT
D: TRBD2
J: TRBJ2-3
V: TRBV12-3/TRBV12-4
size: NA

CDR3: CASGDRPMPLSLAFF
DNA: TGTGCCAGCGGAGACAGGCCAATGCCATTATCTTTAGCTTTCTTT
D: NA
J: TRBJ1-1
V: TRBV2
size: once

CDR3: CASSTDRDYEQYF
DNA: TGCGCCAGCAGCACGGACAGGGACTACGAGCAGTACTTC
D: TRBD1
J: TRBJ2-7
V: TRBV5-1
size: once

CDR3: CASSSLNSEQYF
DNA: TGTGCCAGCAGCTCCCTCAACAGCGAGCAGTACTTC
D: NA
J: TRBJ2-7
V: TRBV7-9
size: NA

CDR3: CATSDQGTYRGDTQYF
DNA: TGTGCCACCAGTGATCAAGGGACCTACAGAGGAGATACGCAGTATTTT
D: NA
J: TRBJ2-3
V: TRBV24-1
size: once

CDR3: CSVAQGNYGYTF
DNA: TGCAGCGTCGCCCAGGGGAACTATGGCTACACCTTC
D: NA
J: TRBJ1-2
V: TRBV29-1
size: NA

CDR3: CASSLDGGATYEQYF
DNA: TGCGCCAGCAGCTTGGACGGGGGAGCTACCTACGAGCAGTACTTC
D: NA
J: TRBJ2-7
V: TRBV5-1
size: NA

CDR3: CASSELRGSTGELFF
DNA: TGTGCCAGCAGTGAACTCCGGGGGAGCACCGGGGAGCTGTTTTTT
D: NA
J: TRBJ2-2
V: TRBV2
size: NA

CDR3: CASSLKRRASGLQETQYF
DNA: TGTGCCAGCAGTTTAAAGAGACGGGCTAGCGGATTACAAGAGACCCAGTACTTC
D: TRBD2
J: TRBJ2-5
V: TRBV12-3/TRBV12-4
size: NA

CDR3: CASSPREGYTEAFF
DNA: TGTGCCAGCAGCCCTCGTGAAGGGTACACTGAAGCTTTCTTT
D: NA
J: TRBJ1-1
V: TRBV3-1
size: NA

CDR3: CASSPRTGADYGYTF
DNA: TGTGCCAGCAGCCCAAGGACAGGGGCGGACTATGGCTACACCTTC
D: TRBD1
J: TRBJ1-2
V: TRBV7-9
size: NA

CDR3: CSARVTGSNSPLHF
DNA: TGCAGTGCTAGAGTGACAGGGAGTAATTCACCCCTCCACTTT
D: TRBD1
J: TRBJ1-6
V: TRBV20-1
size: once

CDR3: CASSLSALTSAEQYF
DNA: TGTGCCAGCAGCTTATCGGCCCTGACTAGTGCGGAGCAGTACTTC
D: NA
J: TRBJ2-7
V: TRBV7-9
size: NA

CDR3: CASSLFGLQHSGANVLTF
DNA: TGTGCCAGCAGTTTATTTGGATTACAACACTCTGGGGCCAACGTCCTGACTTTC
D: NA
J: TRBJ2-6
V: TRBV27
size: NA

CDR3: CASSPRTGEGYTF
DNA: TGCGCCAGCAGCCCCAGGACAGGGGAAGGCTACACCTTC
D: TRBD1
J: TRBJ1-2
V: TRBV5-1
size: NA

CDR3: CASSHRGQPSNYGYTF
DNA: TGTGCCAGCAGCCATCGAGGACAGCCCTCTAACTATGGCTACACCTTC
D: NA
J: TRBJ1-2
V: TRBV3-1
size: NA

CDR3: CASSPRTSGGYNEQFF
DNA: TGTGCCAGTAGTCCCCGGACTAGCGGGGGTTACAATGAGCAGTTCTTC
D: TRBD2
J: TRBJ2-1
V: TRBV19
size: NA

CDR3: CSAALDFGTGRQETQYF
DNA: TGCAGTGCTGCCCTGGATTTCGGGACAGGGAGGCAAGAGACCCAGTACTTC
D: TRBD1
J: TRBJ2-5
V: TRBV20-1
size: NA

CDR3: CASSRGTGEQETQYF
DNA: TGTGCCAGCAGCCGAGGAACAGGGGAGCAAGAGACCCAGTACTTC
D: TRBD1
J: TRBJ2-5
V: TRBV4-2
size: NA

CDR3: CSVGLTGSGEQYF
DNA: TGCAGCGTTGGCCTGACAGGGAGCGGCGAGCAGTACTTC
D: TRBD1
J: TRBJ2-7
V: TRBV29-1
size: once

CDR3: CASSIDRVSYNEQFF
DNA: TGCGCCAGCAGCATTGACAGGGTGTCCTACAATGAGCAGTTCTTC
D: TRBD1
J: TRBJ2-1
V: TRBV5-1
size: NA

CDR3: CNLGGRGIETQYF
DNA: TGCAACCTTGGGGGCAGGGGAATCGAGACCCAGTACTTC
D: NA
J: TRBJ2-5
V: TRBV29-1
size: NA